A selection of T cell receptor beta chains follows, all from one sample in a study of T-cell memory formation after mild COVID-19. TCRdb analysed the 5' RACE reads with MiXCR anew, one entry per CDR3 protein. The sample yields almost 350,000 distinct CDR3 sequences, 20% to 25% seen once. Material: PBMCs or a T cell subset sorted from them (not recorded which). These receptor sequences come from a man between 18 and 35 years old who had mild COVID-19 (a few samples of this study predate the infection). Cell type and time point are not known. The CDR3 runs from the conserved cysteine through the conserved F or W. A D gene is named only where the DNA matches it firmly. The size field is filled for only some rows; it gives once, few, many or a size class.

clone_size,j_call,v_call,d_call,cdr3_nt,cdr3_aa
few,TRBJ2-5,TRBV2,NA,TGTGCCAGCACCCCTCCGGTCCCAGCAGCAGGGGCCCAGTACTTC,CASTPPVPAAGAQYF
NA,TRBJ1-1,TRBV29-1,NA,TGCAGCGTTTCCCCCAGAAACACTGAAGCTTTCTTT,CSVSPRNTEAFF
NA,TRBJ1-1,TRBV11-2,TRBD1,TGTGCCAGCAGCTCACAGGGGAGGCACACTGAAGCTTTCTTT,CASSSQGRHTEAFF
few,TRBJ1-1,TRBV6-2/TRBV6-3,TRBD1,TGTGCCAGCGGACAGGGGCCGTGGACTGAAGCTTTCTTT,CASGQGPWTEAFF
NA,TRBJ2-2,TRBV7-3,NA,TGTGCCAGCAGCGGTAACACCGGGGAGCTGTTTTTT,CASSGNTGELFF
NA,TRBJ1-4,TRBV7-9,NA,TGTGCCAGCAGCGCAGTTGGTAATAATGAAAAACTGTTTTTT,CASSAVGNNEKLFF
NA,TRBJ2-1,TRBV5-1,TRBD1,TGCGCCAGCAGCATCGGGACAGGGTTGAATGAGCAGTTCTTC,CASSIGTGLNEQFF
NA,TRBJ2-2,TRBV4-3,NA,TGCGCCAGCAGCCGTTGGAACACCGGGGAGCTGTTTTTT,CASSRWNTGELFF
NA,TRBJ2-3,TRBV7-2,NA,TGTGCCAGCAGCCGCGACAGGTTCACAGATACGCAGTATTTT,CASSRDRFTDTQYF
few,TRBJ1-1,TRBV6-5,NA,TGTGCCAGCAGTTACTCGGGGGCGCAAAACACTGAAGCTTTCTTT,CASSYSGAQNTEAFF
NA,TRBJ2-3,TRBV9,NA,TGTGCCAGCAGCTCCGCAGGGATGGATACGCAGTATTTT,CASSSAGMDTQYF
few,TRBJ2-7,TRBV2,TRBD1,TGTGCCAGCAGCCGGGACAGGGACGACGAGCAGTACTTC,CASSRDRDDEQYF
once,TRBJ2-1,TRBV19,TRBD2,TGTGCCAGTAGTACCGGACTAGCGGGGGGGCAAGAGCAGTTCTTC,CASSTGLAGGQEQFF
NA,TRBJ1-5,TRBV5-5,NA,TGTGCCAGCAGCCCACGTCCCGGTTATCAGCCCCAGCATTTT,CASSPRPGYQPQHF
NA,TRBJ2-2,TRBV28,NA,TGTGCCAGCACCGAGCTCACGGGCAGGGAGGTTACCGGGGAGCTGTTTTTT,CASTELTGREVTGELFF
NA,TRBJ2-1,TRBV12-3/TRBV12-4,TRBD2,TGTGCCAGCAGTCCGATCCGGCGGGGGGCGAGGGATGAGCAGTTCTTC,CASSPIRRGARDEQFF
NA,TRBJ1-2,TRBV7-9,NA,TGTGCCAGCAGCTTCGCATGGGGACCAACGATAAGCGGCTACACCTTC,CASSFAWGPTISGYTF
few,TRBJ1-2,TRBV29-1,NA,TGCAGCGTTGATCGACGCCACGCTAACTATGGCTACACCTTC,CSVDRRHANYGYTF
few,TRBJ2-7,TRBV4-2,NA,TGTGCCAGCAGCCAGCTCGACGAGCAGTACTTC,CASSQLDEQYF
NA,TRBJ2-6,TRBV20-1,NA,TGCAGTGCTAGATCAGGACTGTTCTCTGGGGCCAACGTCCTGACTTTC,CSARSGLFSGANVLTF
NA,TRBJ1-1,TRBV5-1,NA,TGCGCCAGCAGCTGGGCGTCGGTTGGGACTGAAGCTTTCTTT,CASSWASVGTEAFF
few,TRBJ2-3,TRBV7-7,TRBD1,TGTGCCAGCAGCTTAGAGGACAGGGGGCGCGGGGATACGCAGTATTTT,CASSLEDRGRGDTQYF
NA,TRBJ1-4,TRBV5-4,NA,TGTGCCAGCAGCCTCGGGAGCCGCCCTGAAAAACTGTTTTTT,CASSLGSRPEKLFF
NA,TRBJ2-5,TRBV11-2,TRBD2,TGTGCCAGCAGCCTAGCGGGGGGGACGGCCCAGTACTTC,CASSLAGGTAQYF
few,TRBJ1-3,TRBV6-2/TRBV6-3,NA,TGTGCCAGCAGTTACAGGAGGACTGGAAACACCATATATTTT,CASSYRRTGNTIYF
few,TRBJ1-6,TRBV28,TRBD1,TGTGCCAGCAATTCGGGACAGGGGCTCAATTCACCCCTCCACTTT,CASNSGQGLNSPLHF
few,TRBJ1-1,TRBV6-6,NA,TGTGCCAGCACTCCCCCGGGTTGGTGGGACACTGAAGCTTTCTTT,CASTPPGWWDTEAFF
NA,TRBJ2-5,TRBV4-2,TRBD2,TGTGCCAGCAGCCAAGAAGGGCCCAGCGGGGGGGCCGAGACCCAGTACTTC,CASSQEGPSGGAETQYF
few,TRBJ2-3,TRBV4-1,TRBD1,TGCGCCAGCAACGAAGGCAGGGGGCTGGTCACAGATACGCAGTATTTT,CASNEGRGLVTDTQYF
NA,TRBJ2-1,TRBV5-1,NA,TGCGCCAGCAGCTTGGTATCGGCCAGCCTAGGAAATGAGCAGTTCTTC,CASSLVSASLGNEQFF
few,TRBJ1-5,TRBV5-1,NA,TGCGCCAGCAGCATAGGGGGGACCAATCAGCCCCAGCATTTT,CASSIGGTNQPQHF
NA,TRBJ2-3,TRBV7-9,NA,TGTGCCAGCAGCTTAGCTAGCGTTAGCACAGATACGCAGTATTTT,CASSLASVSTDTQYF
few,TRBJ1-6,TRBV3-1,TRBD1,TGTGCCAGCAGCCAAGGGCCCGGGACAGGAACCTCACCCCTCCACTTT,CASSQGPGTGTSPLHF
NA,TRBJ2-5,TRBV20-1,NA,TGCAGTGCTAGCGGGAACCGGGAGACCCAGTACTTC,CSASGNRETQYF
NA,TRBJ1-4,TRBV4-2,NA,TGTGCCAGCAGCCAGGCAGGGAATGAAAAACTGTTTTTT,CASSQAGNEKLFF
NA,TRBJ1-1,TRBV4-3,NA,TGCGCCAGCAGGTCGCAGCGGAACACTGAAGCTTTCTTT,CASRSQRNTEAFF
NA,TRBJ1-3,TRBV12-3/TRBV12-4,NA,TGTGCCAGCAGTTTCATTTCCGACACCATATATTTT,CASSFISDTIYF
NA,TRBJ2-1,TRBV5-6,NA,TGTGCCAGCAGCGAAACAGGAGCGGGCCTGGATGAGCAGTTCTTC,CASSETGAGLDEQFF
many,TRBJ1-5,TRBV20-1,NA,TGCAGTGCTAGAGATGGGGGCAATCAGCCCCAGCATTTT,CSARDGGNQPQHF
few,TRBJ2-3,TRBV14,NA,TGTGCCAGCAGCCAAGTACGGGACTCCCTCCCGTATTTT,CASSQVRDSLPYF
many,TRBJ1-1,TRBV6-5,NA,TGTGCCAGCAGTTACACTGAAGCTTTCTTT,CASSYTEAFF
few,TRBJ2-3,TRBV12-3/TRBV12-4,NA,TGTGCCAGCAGGTGGGGTCGCACAGATACGCAGTATTTT,CASRWGRTDTQYF
few,TRBJ2-1,TRBV3-1,NA,TGTGCCAGCAGCCAAATTTCTGGTGAGCAGTTCTTC,CASSQISGEQFF
NA,TRBJ2-2,TRBV7-2,NA,TGTGCCAGCAGCTCTGTGGGCGGGGAGCTGTTTTTT,CASSSVGGELFF
NA,TRBJ1-4,TRBV5-1,TRBD1,TGCGCCAGCAGCCCCGTTACAGGGGGCACTAATGAAAAACTGTTTTTT,CASSPVTGGTNEKLFF
NA,TRBJ1-2,TRBV7-6,TRBD1,TGTGCCAGCAGCTCGGACAGGGCGGGAGGCTACACCTTC,CASSSDRAGGYTF
NA,TRBJ2-7,TRBV6-2/TRBV6-3,NA,TGTGCCAGCGGGCGGCTAGGGAGAGGGCAGTACTTC,CASGRLGRGQYF
NA,TRBJ2-3,TRBV21-1,NA,TGTGCCAGCAGCACCTTGCTAGGGGGGGAAACAGATACGCAGTATTTT,CASSTLLGGETDTQYF
NA,TRBJ2-4,TRBV6-1,NA,TGTGCCAGCAGTGGGCACGCAGCCAAAAACATTCAGTACTTC,CASSGHAAKNIQYF
NA,TRBJ1-6,TRBV5-1,TRBD1,TGCGCCAGCAGCCAGGAGGGACAGTTTATTAATTCACCCCTCCACTTT,CASSQEGQFINSPLHF